This TCR beta chain stems from a study of OX40 agonist ivuxolimab in advanced cancers. Study context: Three patients, one with hepatocellular carcinoma and two with cutaneous melanoma, responded partially.

The germline gives CDR1 LGHNA, CDR2 YSLEER. The V end lost 4 bases, the J end lost 5 bases, and 12 bases lay between the germline ends. The CDR3 consists of 15 residues. At cycle 4 day 1, cycle 7 day 1, and baseline, blood was sampled. Method: immunoSEQ multiplex PCR; TCRdb's copy keeps in-frame clones and lacks some. In the table there are about 70,000 clones, roughly 92% of which are singletons. As concerns this clone: Antigen specificity is unknown.

Whole-study findings and limits: CD8+ T cells (on average) carried more expanded clones than CD4+ T cells. Expanded peripheral T-cell antigen specificity went undetermined.

Specimen: CD4+ or CD8+ T cells sorted from blood, collected in a trial of the OX40 agonist ivuxolimab. V gene TRBV4-3 combines with J gene TRBJ1-6; tentative D call: TRBD1 (5 bases). The TCR sequence derives from an adult with an advanced solid tumor such as melanoma, head and neck, liver or kidney cancer. The CDR3 nucleotides read TGCGCCAGCAGCCGATCCGGGACGGATAATTCACCCCTCCACTTT. This translates into CASSRSGTDNSPLHF.